The entry below gives a single TCR beta chain sequence along with its context. The antigen it binds to is not known. No quality values exist for individual bases; no much larger clone is one base distant. Participants in the prospective study were aged roughly 18 to 100 years, lived in under 30 United States geographic areas, and enrolled through a virtual design. To assign participants to cohorts, the prospective study relied on clinical history that participants themselves reported in a screening survey and a study questionnaire. Recovered participants in ImmuneRACE Cohort 3 were defined by two consecutive negative NP/OP PCR tests, clearance by a healthcare professional, or resolution of symptoms. Each participant in the prospective study had whole blood, serum and a nasopharyngeal or oropharyngeal swab collected by mobile phlebotomists. Prospective study participants could optionally give additional blood draws and questionnaires over an approximately 2-month period. Prospective study blood samples were shipped either frozen or at room temperature before DNA extraction.

The sample belongs to a study of blood T cell repertoires in COVID-19 (dated by TCRdb to 2020 to 2021). With respect to the entire study: Collaborator samples came from the United States, Italy and Spain and covered acute and convalescent phases of COVID-19. Where available, HLA class I and class II types were obtained from metadata supplied by the sample provider rather than from assay-based typing. The material from the prospective study consisted of cDNA or gDNA derived from T cells, B-cell-depleted T cells, or PBMCs. Samples were obtained from the ongoing ImmuneRACE study (first 160 participants) and from over 1,000 subjects provided by 6 global collaborators. The repertoires were released in a freely available public database meant as a resource for research on the immune response to SARS-CoV-2. Deeply sampled blood TCRbeta repertoires from subjects exposed to, actively infected with, or recovered from COVID-19 were included in the dataset. The sample metadata nearly always contained a de-identified subject ID, COVID-19 status, age in years and sex.

The immunoSEQ Assay, a bias-controlled multiplex PCR, was used to amplify TCRbeta CDR3 regions from genomic DNA. Under the source paper's analysis protocol: Within the assay, amplification of reference gene primers was used to estimate how many nucleated cells each sample contained. Sequence reads were collapsed and filtered to measure the absolute abundance of every unique TCRbeta CDR3 rearrangement. For each sample, productive Simpson clonality was calculated as the square root of Simpson's diversity index over productive rearrangements. TCRdb re-hosts the immuneACCESS table, in-frame sequences only. Its copies lack some clones; in the studies checked, an unresolved V gene accounts for under half of them, and the cause for the rest is not known. V and J calls and clone size are those listed in that table; D and trimming were worked out from the DNA. Within this sample are 250,000 to 350,000 clones, with roughly nine tenths of them counted one time only. The ten largest clones add up to around 18% of the sample.

The cysteine opens and the phenylalanine closes a CDR3 of 16 amino acids. Of all the DNA, just the CDR3 is kept, 48 bases in frame from base 1. Clipping removes 0 bases from V and 6 bases from J, with 8 as the unmatched junction base count. The germline V gene gives CDR1 as SGDLS and CDR2 as YYNGEE. The research as a whole found: Clinical and demographic metadata were provided uncurated, with the amount varying by source and participant.

Sequencing was done on a sample of PBMCs or T cells enriched from blood (not recorded which). The sequence links TRBV9 to TRBJ2-3, with TRBD1 identical over 9 junction bases. This sequence originates from a woman aged 30 to 39 who had recovered from COVID-19. The CDR3 region reads CASSVVATGGFDTQYF. In nucleotide form, the sequence is TGTGCCAGCAGCGTAGTTGCGACAGGGGGTTTCGATACGCAGTATTTT. This CDR3, with the reference TRBV9 and TRBJ2-3 proteins standing in past its ends, gives the full variable domain DSGVTQTPKHLITATGQRVTLRCSPRSGDLSVYWYQQSLDQGLQFLIQYYNGEERAKGNILERFSAQQFPDLHSELNLSSLELGDSALYFCASSVVATGGFDTQYFGPGTRLTVL.